This TCR beta chain was found in a study of patients and donors after allogeneic stem cell transplantation. TCRdb re-called the RT-PCR reads through MiXCR, storing one row per CDR3 protein. The table lists roughly 960,000 distinct CDR3 sequences, 15% to 20% of them singletons, with around 6% in the top ten. Sequencing input: blood, either unsorted or a sorted T cell fraction (not recorded which). This receptor was identified in a human donor who was either an allogeneic HSCT recipient or a stem cell or donor lymphocyte infusion donor (not recorded which). It is not recorded whose cells these are; they may come from a transplant donor.

CDR3 DNA sequence: TGTGCCAGCAGTTACGGGGACCCCGGTGAATCCTACAATGAGCAGTTCTTC. The encoded protein is CASSYGDPGESYNEQFF. V and J are TRBV6-2 or TRBV6-3 and TRBJ2-1; the D gene could be TRBD1 or TRBD2 (5 bases each). Trimming removed 2 bases at V and 1 base at J, with 15 bases between. The CDR3 consists of 17 residues. Germline CDR1 and CDR2: MNHEY and SVGEGT.